What follows are 3 T cell receptor beta chains derived from one specimen sequenced in a study of vaccination effects on CD4 cells after COVID-19. Prior to sequencing, the ViraFEST assay stimulated PBMC with viral peptide pools, which expanded the antigen-specific CD4+ T cells. CD4+ T cell isolation took place after less than 13 days of culture. As their vaccination, participants received two doses of either BNT162b2 or mRNA-1273. The antigens of these receptors remain unknown. Clones were read by immunoSEQ multiplex PCR, and TCRdb kept only the in-frame ones, dropping some. This sample has 84,000 or so clones, with 60% to 80% found just once. The material sequenced was CD4+ T cells from PBMCs cultured with HCoV-OC43 spike peptides, taken after COVID-19 vaccination. Subset reported: HCoV-OC43 spike overlapping peptide pool stimulation. The receptors here all came from a human donor who received a COVID-19 vaccine.

This clone was observed once. The J gene is TRBJ1-2, the V gene TRBV10-1, with TRBD1 as a possible D gene (6 bases). V was pared by 6 bases and J by 6 bases, with 20 bases between. The CDR3 has 15 amino acids. Germline loops: CDR1 WNHNN, CDR2 SYGVQD (reference sequence). DNA of the CDR3: TGCGCCAGCAGGGCCTTACAGGGAGTTTTGAATGGCTACACCTTC. Translation gives CASRALQGVLNGYTF.

This chain links TRBV5-1 with TRBJ2-5; D gene unclear. The CDR3 has 16 residues. Trimming shortened V by 0 bases and J by 1 base, and 13 bases separated the two germline ends. CDR1 and CDR2 from the germline V gene are SGHRS and YFSETQ. CDR3 residues: CASSLVQTPIQETQYF. CDR3 coding DNA: TGCGCCAGCAGCTTGGTGCAGACCCCAATCCAAGAGACCCAGTACTTC. Full variable domain (outside the CDR3, taken from reference TRBV5-1 and TRBJ2-5): KAGVTQTPRYLIKTRGQQVTLSCSPISGHRSVSWYQQTPGQGLQFLFEYFSETQRNKGNFPGRFSGRQFSNSRSEMNVSTLELGDSALYLCASSLVQTPIQETQYFGPGTRLLVL.

V usage is TRBV18 and J usage is TRBJ2-7; no clear D. CDR1 is KGHSH, CDR2 LQKENI, per germline. Trimming left V 4 bases short and J 3 bases short, with 13 bases between. The CDR3 sequence is 14 residues long. The DNA for the CDR3 is TGTGCCAGCTCACTCAGTTCCTGGGGCTACGAGCAGTACGTC. Its translation: CASSLSSWGYEQYV.